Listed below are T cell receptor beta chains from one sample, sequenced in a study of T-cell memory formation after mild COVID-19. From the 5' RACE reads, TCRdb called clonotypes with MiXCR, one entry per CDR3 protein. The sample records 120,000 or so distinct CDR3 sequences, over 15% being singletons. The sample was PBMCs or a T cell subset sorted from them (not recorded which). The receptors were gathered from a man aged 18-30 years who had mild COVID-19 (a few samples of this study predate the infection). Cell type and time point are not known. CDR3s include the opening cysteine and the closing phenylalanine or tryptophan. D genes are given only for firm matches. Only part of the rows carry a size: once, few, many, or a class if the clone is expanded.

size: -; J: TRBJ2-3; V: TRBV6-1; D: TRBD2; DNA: TGTGCCAGCAGTGCAATGGGACTAGCGGGGAGCACAGATACGCAGTATTTT; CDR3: CASSAMGLAGSTDTQYF
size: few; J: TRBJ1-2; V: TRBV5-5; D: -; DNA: TGTGCCAGCAGCTTCGTCTGGGTTGCTAACTATGGCTACACCTTC; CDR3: CASSFVWVANYGYTF
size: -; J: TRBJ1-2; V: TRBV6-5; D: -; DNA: TGTGCCAGCAGTTACTCGATGTCAGCCTATGGCTACACCTTC; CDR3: CASSYSMSAYGYTF
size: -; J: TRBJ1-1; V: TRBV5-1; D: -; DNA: TGCGCCAGCAGCCCCGGGCAGCCGGGCACTGAAGCTTTCTTT; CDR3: CASSPGQPGTEAFF
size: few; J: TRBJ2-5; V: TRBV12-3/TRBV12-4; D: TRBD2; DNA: TGTGCCAGCAGCAGACTAGCGGGGGGAAGGGCTCAGTACTTC; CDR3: CASSRLAGGRAQYF
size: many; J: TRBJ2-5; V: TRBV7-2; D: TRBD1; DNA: TGTGCCAGCAGTCGACAGGGTGGAGAGACCCAGTACTTC; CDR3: CASSRQGGETQYF
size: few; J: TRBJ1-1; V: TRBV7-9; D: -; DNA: TGTGCCAGCAGCTTAGTGGAGGGCTGGGGCAAGGCTTTCTTT; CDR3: CASSLVEGWGKAFF
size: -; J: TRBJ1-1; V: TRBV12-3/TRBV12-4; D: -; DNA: TGTGCCAGCCAAGGACGCCTGAACACTGAAGCTTTCTTT; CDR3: CASQGRLNTEAFF
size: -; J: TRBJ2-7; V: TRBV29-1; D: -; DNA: TGCAGCGTGGAGGGGACCGACTACGAGCAGTACTTC; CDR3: CSVEGTDYEQYF
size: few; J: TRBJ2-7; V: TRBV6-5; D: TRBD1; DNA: TGTGCCAGCAGACATCCGGGACAGGGGTTCTACGAGCAGTACTTC; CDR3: CASRHPGQGFYEQYF
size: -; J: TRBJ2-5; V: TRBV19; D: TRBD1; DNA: TGTGCCAGTAGCCGGAGACAGGGCGGACAGACCCAGTACTTC; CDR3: CASSRRQGGQTQYF
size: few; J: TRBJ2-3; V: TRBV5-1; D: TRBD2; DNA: TGCGCCAGCAGCTTGGCCGGCGGGGGGCCCGTGGATACGCAGTATTTT; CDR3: CASSLAGGGPVDTQYF
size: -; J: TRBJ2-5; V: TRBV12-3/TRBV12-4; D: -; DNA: TGTGCCAGCAGTTTAGAGGCCAGGGGCTGGGAGACCCAGTACTTC; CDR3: CASSLEARGWETQYF
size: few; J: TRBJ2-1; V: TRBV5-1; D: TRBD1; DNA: TGCGCCAGCAGTTCCGGGACAGGGACCTACAATGAGCAGTTCTTC; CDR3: CASSSGTGTYNEQFF
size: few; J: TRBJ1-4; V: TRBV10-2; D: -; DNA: TGCGCCAGCAGTGCGGTAGGAGGGCGAGGAGGGGAAAAACTGTTTTTT; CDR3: CASSAVGGRGGEKLFF
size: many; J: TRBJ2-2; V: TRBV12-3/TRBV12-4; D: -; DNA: TGTGCCAGCAGTGCTAACCGGGACTACACCGGGGAGCTGTTTTTT; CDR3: CASSANRDYTGELFF
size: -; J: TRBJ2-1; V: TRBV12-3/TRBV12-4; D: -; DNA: TGTGCCAGCAAGCAGGGGACCAGAGGGGAGCAGTTCTTC; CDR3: CASKQGTRGEQFF
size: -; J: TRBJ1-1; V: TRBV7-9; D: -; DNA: TGTGCCAGCAGCTTATTAGGATCGGCTTTCTTT; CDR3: CASSLLGSAFF
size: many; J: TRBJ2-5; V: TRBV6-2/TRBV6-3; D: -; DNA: TGTGCCAGCAGGTGGAGGGGGGGTCCTGAGACCCAGTACTTC; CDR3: CASRWRGGPETQYF
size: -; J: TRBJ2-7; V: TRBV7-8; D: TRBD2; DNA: TGTGCCAGCAGCTTAGGGCTAGCGGATCTCTACGAGCAGTACTTC; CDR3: CASSLGLADLYEQYF